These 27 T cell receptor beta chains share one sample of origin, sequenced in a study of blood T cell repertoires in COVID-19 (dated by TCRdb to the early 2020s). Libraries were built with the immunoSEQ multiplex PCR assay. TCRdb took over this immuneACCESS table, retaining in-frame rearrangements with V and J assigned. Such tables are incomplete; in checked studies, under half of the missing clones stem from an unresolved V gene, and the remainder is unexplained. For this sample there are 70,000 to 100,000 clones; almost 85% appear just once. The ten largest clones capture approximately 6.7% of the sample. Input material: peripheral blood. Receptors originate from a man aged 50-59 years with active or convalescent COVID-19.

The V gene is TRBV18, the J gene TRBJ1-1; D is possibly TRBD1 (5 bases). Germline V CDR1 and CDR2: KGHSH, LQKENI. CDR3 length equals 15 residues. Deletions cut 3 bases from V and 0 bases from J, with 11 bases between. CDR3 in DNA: TGTGCCAGCTCACCTTCCCAGGGCATGAACACTGAAGCTTTCTTT. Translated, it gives CASSPSQGMNTEAFF.

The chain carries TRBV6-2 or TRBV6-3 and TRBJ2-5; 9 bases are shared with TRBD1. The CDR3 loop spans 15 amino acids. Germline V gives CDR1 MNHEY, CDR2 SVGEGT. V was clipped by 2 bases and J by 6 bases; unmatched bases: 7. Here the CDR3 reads CASSYTTTGGKTQYF. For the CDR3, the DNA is TGTGCCAGCAGTTACACGACGACAGGGGGGAAGACCCAGTACTTC.

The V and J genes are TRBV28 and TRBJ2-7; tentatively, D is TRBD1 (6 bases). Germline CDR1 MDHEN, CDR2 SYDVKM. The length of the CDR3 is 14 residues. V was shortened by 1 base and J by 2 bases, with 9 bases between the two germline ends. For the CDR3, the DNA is TGTGCCAGCAGTTTATACAGGGCACCCTACGAGCAGTACGTC. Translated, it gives CASSLYRAPYEQYV.

CDR3 protein: CASSTLGAFNEKLFF. CDR3 DNA sequence: TGTGCCAGTAGTACCCTTGGGGCTTTTAATGAAAAACTGTTTTTT. The chain employs TRBV19 and TRBJ1-4; weak D call: TRBD1 (5 bases). The germline V gene encodes CDR1 LNHDA and CDR2 SQIVND (reference sequence). CDR3 length: 15 residues. V was trimmed by 4 bases and J by 4 bases, leaving 13 bases between them.

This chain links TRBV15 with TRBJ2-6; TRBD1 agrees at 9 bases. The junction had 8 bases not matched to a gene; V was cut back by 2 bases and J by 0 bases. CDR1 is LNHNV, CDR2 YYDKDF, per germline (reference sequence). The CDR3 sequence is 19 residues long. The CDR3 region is CATSRSTGGFFSGANVLTF. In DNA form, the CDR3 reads TGTGCCACCAGCAGATCCACAGGGGGCTTCTTCTCTGGGGCCAACGTCCTGACTTTC.

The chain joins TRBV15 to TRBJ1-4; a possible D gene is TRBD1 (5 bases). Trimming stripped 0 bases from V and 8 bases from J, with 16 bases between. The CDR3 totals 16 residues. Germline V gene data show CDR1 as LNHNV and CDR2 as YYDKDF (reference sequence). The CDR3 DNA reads TGTGCCACCAGCAGAGATGTAGGCCAGGGAGGCGAAAAACTGTTTTTT. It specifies CATSRDVGQGGEKLFF.

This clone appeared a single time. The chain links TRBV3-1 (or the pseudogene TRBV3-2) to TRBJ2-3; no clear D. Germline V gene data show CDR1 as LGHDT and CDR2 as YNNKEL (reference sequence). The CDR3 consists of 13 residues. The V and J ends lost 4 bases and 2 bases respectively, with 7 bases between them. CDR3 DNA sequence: TGTGCCAGCAGCCTTATCCTCACAGATACGCAGTATTTT. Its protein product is CASSLILTDTQYF.

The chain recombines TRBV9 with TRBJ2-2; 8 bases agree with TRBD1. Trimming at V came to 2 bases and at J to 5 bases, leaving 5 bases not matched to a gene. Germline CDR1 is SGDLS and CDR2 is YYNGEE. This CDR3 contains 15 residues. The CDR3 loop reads CASSVLTGVTGELFF. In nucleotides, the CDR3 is TGTGCCAGCAGCGTTTTGACAGGGGTGACCGGGGAGCTGTTTTTT.

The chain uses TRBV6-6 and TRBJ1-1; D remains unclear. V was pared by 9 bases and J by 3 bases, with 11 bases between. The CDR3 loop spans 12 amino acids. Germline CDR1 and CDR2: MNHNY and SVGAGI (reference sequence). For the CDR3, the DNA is TGTGCCAGTGCACGAGAAGACACTGAAGCTTTCTTT. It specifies CASAREDTEAFF.

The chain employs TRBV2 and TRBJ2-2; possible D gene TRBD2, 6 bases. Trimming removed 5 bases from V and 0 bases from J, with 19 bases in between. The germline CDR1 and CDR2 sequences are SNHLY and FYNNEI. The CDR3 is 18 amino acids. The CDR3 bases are TGTGCCAGCAGTCGAAGAGAGGTGGGCGGGGCGAACACCGGGGAGCTGTTTTTT. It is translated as CASSRREVGGANTGELFF.

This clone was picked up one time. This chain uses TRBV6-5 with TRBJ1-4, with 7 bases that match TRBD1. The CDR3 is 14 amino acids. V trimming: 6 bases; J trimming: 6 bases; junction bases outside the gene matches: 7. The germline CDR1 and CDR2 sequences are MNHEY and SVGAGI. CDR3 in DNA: TGTGCCAGCAGCCGAGACAGGGATTATGAAAAACTGTTTTTT. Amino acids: CASSRDRDYEKLFF.

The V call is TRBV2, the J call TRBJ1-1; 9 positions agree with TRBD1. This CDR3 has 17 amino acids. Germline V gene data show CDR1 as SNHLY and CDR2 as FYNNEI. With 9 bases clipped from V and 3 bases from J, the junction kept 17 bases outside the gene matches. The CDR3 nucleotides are TGTGCCAGAGGGGGCTCACAGGGGGCATCGGGCCACACTGAAGCTTTCTTT. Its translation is CARGGSQGASGHTEAFF. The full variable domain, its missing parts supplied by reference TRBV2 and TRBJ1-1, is EPEVTQTPSHQVTQMGQEVILRCVPISNHLYFYWYRQILGQKVEFLVSFYNNEISEKSEIFDDQFSVERPDGSNFTLKIRSTKLEDSAMYFCARGGSQGASGHTEAFFGQGTRLTVV.

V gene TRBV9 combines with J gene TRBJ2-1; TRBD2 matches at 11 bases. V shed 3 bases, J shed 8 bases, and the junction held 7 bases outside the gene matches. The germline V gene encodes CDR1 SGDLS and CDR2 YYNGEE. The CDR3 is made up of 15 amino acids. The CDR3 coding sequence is TGTGCCAGCAGCGAACTAGCGGGGGACCGGGATGAGCAGTTCTTC. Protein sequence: CASSELAGDRDEQFF. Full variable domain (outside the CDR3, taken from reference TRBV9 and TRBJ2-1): DSGVTQTPKHLITATGQRVTLRCSPRSGDLSVYWYQQSLDQGLQFLIQYYNGEERAKGNILERFSAQQFPDLHSELNLSSLELGDSALYFCASSELAGDRDEQFFGPGTRLTVL.

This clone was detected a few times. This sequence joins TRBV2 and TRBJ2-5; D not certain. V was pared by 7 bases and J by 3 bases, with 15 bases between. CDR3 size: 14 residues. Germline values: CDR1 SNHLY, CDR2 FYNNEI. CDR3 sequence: CASTGSANEETQYF. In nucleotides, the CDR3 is TGTGCCAGCACGGGTTCCGCGAATGAAGAGACCCAGTACTTC.

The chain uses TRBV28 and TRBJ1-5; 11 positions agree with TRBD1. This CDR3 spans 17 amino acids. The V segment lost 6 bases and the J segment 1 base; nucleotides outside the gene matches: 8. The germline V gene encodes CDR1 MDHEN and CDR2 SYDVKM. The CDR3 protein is CASRGTGGLISNQPQHF. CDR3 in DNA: TGTGCCAGCAGGGGGACAGGGGGACTTATCAGCAATCAGCCCCAGCATTTT.

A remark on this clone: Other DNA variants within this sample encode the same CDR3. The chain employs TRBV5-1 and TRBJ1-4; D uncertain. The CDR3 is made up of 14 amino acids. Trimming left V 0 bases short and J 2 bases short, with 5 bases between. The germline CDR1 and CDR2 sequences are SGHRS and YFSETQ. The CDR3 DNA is TGCGCCAGCAGCTTGGATACTACTAATGAAAAACTGTTTTTT. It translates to CASSLDTTNEKLFF.

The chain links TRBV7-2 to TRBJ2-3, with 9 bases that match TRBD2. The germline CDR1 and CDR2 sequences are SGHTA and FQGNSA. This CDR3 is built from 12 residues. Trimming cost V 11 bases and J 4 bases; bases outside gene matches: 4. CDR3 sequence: CAGAGGADTQYF. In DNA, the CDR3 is TGTGCCGGGGCGGGGGGGGCAGATACGCAGTATTTT.

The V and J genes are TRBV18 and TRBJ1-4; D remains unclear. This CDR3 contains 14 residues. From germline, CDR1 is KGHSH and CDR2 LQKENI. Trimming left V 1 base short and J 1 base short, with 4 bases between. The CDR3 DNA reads TGTGCCAGCTCACCACAGAGAACTAATGAAAAACTGTTTTTT. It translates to CASSPQRTNEKLFF.

The CDR3 region has the DNA TGTGCCAGCTGCCCGACAGGCGCATCAGAGACCCAGTACTTC. It yields the protein CASCPTGASETQYF. The chain links TRBV6-5 to TRBJ2-5; tentatively, D is TRBD1 (6 bases). The CDR3 loop spans 14 amino acids. Trimming took off 8 bases at V and 4 bases at J, with 17 bases between the two ends. In germline, CDR1 is MNHEY, CDR2 SVGAGI.

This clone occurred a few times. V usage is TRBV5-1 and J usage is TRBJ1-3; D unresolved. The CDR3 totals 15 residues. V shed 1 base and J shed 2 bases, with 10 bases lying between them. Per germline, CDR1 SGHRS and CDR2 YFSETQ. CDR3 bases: TGCGCCAGCAGCTTGAATTCGCAGGCTGGAAACACCATATATTTT. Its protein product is CASSLNSQAGNTIYF.

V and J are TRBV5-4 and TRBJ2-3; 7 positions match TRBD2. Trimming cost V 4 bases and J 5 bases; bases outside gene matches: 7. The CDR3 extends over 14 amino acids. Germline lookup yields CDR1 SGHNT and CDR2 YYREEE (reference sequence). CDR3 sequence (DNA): TGTGCCAGCAGCGGCGCGGGGGTCAGAGATACGCAGTATTTT. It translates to CASSGAGVRDTQYF.

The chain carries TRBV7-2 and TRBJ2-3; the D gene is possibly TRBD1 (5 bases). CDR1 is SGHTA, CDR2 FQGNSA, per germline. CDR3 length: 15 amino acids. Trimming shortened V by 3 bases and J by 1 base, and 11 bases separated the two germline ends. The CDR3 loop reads CASSLQGGGTDTQYF. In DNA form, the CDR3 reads TGTGCCAGCAGCTTGCAGGGTGGGGGCACAGATACGCAGTATTTT.

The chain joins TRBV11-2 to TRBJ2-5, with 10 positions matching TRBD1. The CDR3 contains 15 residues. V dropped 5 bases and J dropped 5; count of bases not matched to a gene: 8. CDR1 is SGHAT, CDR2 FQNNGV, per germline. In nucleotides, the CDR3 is TGTGCCAGCAGCCCGGGGACAGGGGATGGGGAGACCCAGTACTTC. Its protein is CASSPGTGDGETQYF.

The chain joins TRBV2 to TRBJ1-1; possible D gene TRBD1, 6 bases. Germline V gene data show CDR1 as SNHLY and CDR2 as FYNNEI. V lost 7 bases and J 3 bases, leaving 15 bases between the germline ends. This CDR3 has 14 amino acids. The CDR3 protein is CASTGGARDTEAFF. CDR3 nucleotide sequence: TGTGCCAGCACCGGGGGGGCCAGGGACACTGAAGCTTTCTTT.

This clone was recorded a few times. CDR3 in amino acids: CATRGTGSGSPLHF. DNA for the CDR3: TGTGCCACAAGGGGGACAGGCTCTGGTTCACCCCTCCACTTT. The chain employs TRBV11-2 and TRBJ1-6; 8 nucleotides line up with TRBD1. V was clipped by 10 bases and J by 9 bases; unmatched bases: 11. Germline loops: CDR1 SGHAT, CDR2 FQNNGV. The length of the CDR3 is 14 residues.

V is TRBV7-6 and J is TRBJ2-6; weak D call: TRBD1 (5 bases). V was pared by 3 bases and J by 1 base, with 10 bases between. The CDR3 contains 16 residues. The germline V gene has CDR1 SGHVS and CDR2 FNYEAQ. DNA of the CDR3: TGTGCCAGCAGCTTGGGCAGGGTGTCTGGGGCCAACGTCCTGACTTTC. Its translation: CASSLGRVSGANVLTF.

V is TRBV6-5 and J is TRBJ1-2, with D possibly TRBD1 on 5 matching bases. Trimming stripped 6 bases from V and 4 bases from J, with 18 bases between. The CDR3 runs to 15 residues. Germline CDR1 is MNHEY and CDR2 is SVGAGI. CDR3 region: CASRDKIGTGYGYTF. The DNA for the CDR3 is TGTGCCAGCAGGGACAAAATCGGAACGGGCTATGGCTACACCTTC.